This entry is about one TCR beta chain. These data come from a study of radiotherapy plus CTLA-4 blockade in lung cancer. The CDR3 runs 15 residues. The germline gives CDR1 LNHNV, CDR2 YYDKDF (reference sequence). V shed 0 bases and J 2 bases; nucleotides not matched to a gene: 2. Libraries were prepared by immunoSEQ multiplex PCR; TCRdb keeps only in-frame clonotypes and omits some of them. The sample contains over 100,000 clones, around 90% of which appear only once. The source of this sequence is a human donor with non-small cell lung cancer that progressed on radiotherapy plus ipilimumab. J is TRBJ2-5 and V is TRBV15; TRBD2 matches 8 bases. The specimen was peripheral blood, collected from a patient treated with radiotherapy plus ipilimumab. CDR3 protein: CATSRDLAGQETQYF. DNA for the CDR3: TGTGCCACCAGCAGAGATTTAGCGGGACAAGAGACCCAGTACTTC.